This T cell receptor (beta chain) was sequenced for a study of regulatory T cells in long-lasting Graves disease. The authors built TCR beta libraries using iRepertoire HTBI primers and Arm-PCR of CDR3 regions. One entry per CDR3 protein, called by TCRdb with MiXCR from the multiplex PCR reads. This sample has around 500,000 distinct CDR3 sequences, with less than 15% found just once. Time point meaning: newly diagnosed GD, antithyroid drugs for less than 3 months. From RNA extracted from PBMCs, the TCR library was made. Staff took around 8.6 milliliters of peripheral blood and put it into EDTA tubes. This sample was also put to use in a study of T cells in Graves' hyperthyroidism and ophthalmopathy. In that study: Primed by the HTBI set, a first-round RT-PCR was run on the TCR CDR3.

This sequence originates from a man aged 30 to 45 with Graves disease. Source: peripheral blood mononuclear cells (PBMCs), taken at new diagnosis, from a patient treated with antithyroid drugs.

CDR3 loop: CASRAGGAHEQYF. The CDR3, as DNA: TGTGCCAGCAGGGCGGGAGGGGCCCACGAGCAGTACTTC. V is TRBV3-1 and J is TRBJ2-7; 9 nucleotides align to TRBD2. Trimming took 6 bases from V and 5 from J; bases not matched to a gene: 5. Germline V gene lookup returns CDR1 LGHDT and CDR2 YNNKEL (reference sequence). CDR3 length equals 13 residues.